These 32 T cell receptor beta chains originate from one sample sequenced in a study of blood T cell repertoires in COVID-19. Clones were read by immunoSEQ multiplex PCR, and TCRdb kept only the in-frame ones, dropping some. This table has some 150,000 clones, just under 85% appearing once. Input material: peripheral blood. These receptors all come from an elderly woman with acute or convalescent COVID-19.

The CDR3 sequence: CAISSTGTGEGYEQYF. CDR3 sequence (DNA): TGTGCCATCAGCTCTACCGGGACAGGTGAGGGCTACGAGCAGTACTTC. The rearrangement links TRBV10-3 to TRBJ2-7; 8 positions agree with TRBD1. Germline V CDR1 and CDR2: ENHRY, SYGVKD. V dropped 6 bases and J dropped 3; count of bases not matched to a gene: 13. The CDR3 runs to 16 residues.

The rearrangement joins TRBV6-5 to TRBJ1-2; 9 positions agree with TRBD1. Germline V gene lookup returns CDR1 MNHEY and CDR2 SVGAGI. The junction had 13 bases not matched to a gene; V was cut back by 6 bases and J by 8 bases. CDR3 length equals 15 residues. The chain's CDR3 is CASRPTPGQGIGYTF. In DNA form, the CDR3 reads TGTGCCAGCAGGCCGACTCCGGGACAGGGAATAGGCTACACCTTC.

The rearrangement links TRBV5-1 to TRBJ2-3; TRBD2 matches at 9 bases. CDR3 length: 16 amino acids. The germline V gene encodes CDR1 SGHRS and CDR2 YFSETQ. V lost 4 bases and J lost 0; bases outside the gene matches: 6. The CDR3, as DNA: TGCGCCAGCAGCACCGGACTAGCGATTAGCACAGATACGCAGTATTTT. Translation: CASSTGLAISTDTQYF. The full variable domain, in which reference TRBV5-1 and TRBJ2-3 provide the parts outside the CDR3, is KAGVTQTPRYLIKTRGQQVTLSCSPISGHRSVSWYQQTPGQGLQFLFEYFSETQRNKGNFPGRFSGRQFSNSRSEMNVSTLELGDSALYLCASSTGLAISTDTQYFGPGTRLTVL.

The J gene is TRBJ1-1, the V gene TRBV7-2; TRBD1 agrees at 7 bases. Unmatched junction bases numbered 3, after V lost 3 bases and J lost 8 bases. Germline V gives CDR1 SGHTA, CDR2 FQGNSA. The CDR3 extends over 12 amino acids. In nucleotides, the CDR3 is TGTGCCAGCAGCTTCCGGGACAGAGAAGCTTTCTTT. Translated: CASSFRDREAFF. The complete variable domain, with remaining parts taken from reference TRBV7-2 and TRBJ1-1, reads GAGVSQSPSNKVTEKGKDVELRCDPISGHTALYWYRQSLGQGLEFLIYFQGNSAPDKSGLPSDRFSAERTGGSVSTLTIQRTQQEDSAVYLCASSFRDREAFFGQGTRLTVV.

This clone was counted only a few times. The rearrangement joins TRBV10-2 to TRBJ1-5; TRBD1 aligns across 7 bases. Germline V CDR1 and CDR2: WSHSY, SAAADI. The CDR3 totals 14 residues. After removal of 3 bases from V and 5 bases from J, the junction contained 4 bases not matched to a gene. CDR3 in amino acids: CASSDVTGDQPQHF. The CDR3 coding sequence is TGCGCCAGCAGTGACGTAACAGGGGATCAGCCCCAGCATTTT.

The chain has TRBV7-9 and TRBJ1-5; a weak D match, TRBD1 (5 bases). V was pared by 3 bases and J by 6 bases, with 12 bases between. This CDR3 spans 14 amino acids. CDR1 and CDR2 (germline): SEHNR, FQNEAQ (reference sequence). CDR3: CASSFQGSGQPQHF. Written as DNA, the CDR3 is TGTGCCAGCAGCTTCCAGGGATCAGGTCAGCCCCAGCATTTT.

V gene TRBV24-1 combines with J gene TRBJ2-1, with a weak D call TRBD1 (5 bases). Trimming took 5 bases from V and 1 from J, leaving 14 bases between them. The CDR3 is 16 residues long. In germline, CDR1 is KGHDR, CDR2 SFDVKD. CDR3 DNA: TGTGCCACCAGTGCGGCCAGGGCGAGGTCCTACAATGAGCAGTTCTTC. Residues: CATSAARARSYNEQFF.

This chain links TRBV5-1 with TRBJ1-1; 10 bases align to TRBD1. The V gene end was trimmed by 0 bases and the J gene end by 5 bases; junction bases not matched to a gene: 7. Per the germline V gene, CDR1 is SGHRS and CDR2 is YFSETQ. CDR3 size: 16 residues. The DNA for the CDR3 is TGCGCCAGCAGCTTGGCTGGACAGGGGGGTTTGACTGAAGCTTTCTTT. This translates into CASSLAGQGGLTEAFF.

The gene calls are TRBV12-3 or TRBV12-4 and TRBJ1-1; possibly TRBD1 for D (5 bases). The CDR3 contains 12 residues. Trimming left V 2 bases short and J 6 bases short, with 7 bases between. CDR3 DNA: TGTGCCAGCAGTTTAAGGGGCCCTGAAGCTTTCTTT. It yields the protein CASSLRGPEAFF.

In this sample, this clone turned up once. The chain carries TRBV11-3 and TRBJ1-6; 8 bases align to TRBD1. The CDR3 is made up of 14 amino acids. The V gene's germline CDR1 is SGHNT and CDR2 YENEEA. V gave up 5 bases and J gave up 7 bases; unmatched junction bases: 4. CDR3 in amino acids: CASSLGQGNSPLHF. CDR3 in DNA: TGTGCCAGCAGCCTTGGACAGGGAAATTCACCCCTCCACTTT.

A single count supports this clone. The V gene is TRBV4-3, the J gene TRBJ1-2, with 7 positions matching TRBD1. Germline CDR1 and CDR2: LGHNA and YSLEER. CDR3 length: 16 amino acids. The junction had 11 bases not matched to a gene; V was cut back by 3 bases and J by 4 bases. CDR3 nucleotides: TGCGCCAGCAGCCAGGCTGGGACAGCATTTCTCTATGGCTACACCTTC. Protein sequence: CASSQAGTAFLYGYTF.

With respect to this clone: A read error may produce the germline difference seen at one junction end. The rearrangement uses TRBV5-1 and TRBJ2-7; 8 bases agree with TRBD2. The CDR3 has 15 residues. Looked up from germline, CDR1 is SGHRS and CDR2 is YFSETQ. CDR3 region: CASSPGLARPYEQYF. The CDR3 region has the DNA TGCGCCAGCAGTCCAGGACTAGCACGCCCCTATGAGCAGTACTTC.

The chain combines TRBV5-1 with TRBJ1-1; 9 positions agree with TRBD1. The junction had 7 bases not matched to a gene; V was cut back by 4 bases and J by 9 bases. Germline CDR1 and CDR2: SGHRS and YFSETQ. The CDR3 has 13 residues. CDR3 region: CASSPEQGAKAFF. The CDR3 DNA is TGCGCCAGCAGCCCTGAACAGGGGGCAAAAGCTTTCTTT.

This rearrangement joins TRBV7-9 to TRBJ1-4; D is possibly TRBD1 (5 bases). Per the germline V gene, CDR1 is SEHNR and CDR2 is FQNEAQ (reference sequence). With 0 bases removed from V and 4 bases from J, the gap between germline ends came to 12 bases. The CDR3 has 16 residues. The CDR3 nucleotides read TGTGCCAGCAGCTTAGCCGATGCAGGGTTTAATGAAAAACTGTTTTTT. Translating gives CASSLADAGFNEKLFF.

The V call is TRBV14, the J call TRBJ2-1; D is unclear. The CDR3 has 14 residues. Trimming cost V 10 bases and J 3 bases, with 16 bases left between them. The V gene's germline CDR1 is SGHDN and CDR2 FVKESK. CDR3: CATLGKTVYNEQFF. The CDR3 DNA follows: TGTGCCACCCTAGGAAAGACGGTCTACAATGAGCAGTTCTTC.

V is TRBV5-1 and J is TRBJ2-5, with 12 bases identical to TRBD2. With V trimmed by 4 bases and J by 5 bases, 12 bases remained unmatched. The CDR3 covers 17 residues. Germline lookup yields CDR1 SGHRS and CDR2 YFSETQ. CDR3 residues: CASSPPTLTSGGETQYF. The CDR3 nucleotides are TGCGCCAGCAGCCCACCTACCCTGACTAGCGGGGGTGAGACCCAGTACTTC. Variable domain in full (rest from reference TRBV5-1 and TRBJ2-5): KAGVTQTPRYLIKTRGQQVTLSCSPISGHRSVSWYQQTPGQGLQFLFEYFSETQRNKGNFPGRFSGRQFSNSRSEMNVSTLELGDSALYLCASSPPTLTSGGETQYFGPGTRLLVL.

CDR3 coding DNA: TGTGCCAGCAGCTCCCGGACTAGCGGCTCCTACAATGAGCAGTTCTTC. Protein product: CASSSRTSGSYNEQFF. The chain is built from TRBV9 and TRBJ2-1, with 10 bases fitting TRBD2. CDR3 length: 16 residues. Trimming took 4 bases from V and 0 from J; bases not matched to a gene: 4. Germline CDR1 is SGDLS and CDR2 is YYNGEE.

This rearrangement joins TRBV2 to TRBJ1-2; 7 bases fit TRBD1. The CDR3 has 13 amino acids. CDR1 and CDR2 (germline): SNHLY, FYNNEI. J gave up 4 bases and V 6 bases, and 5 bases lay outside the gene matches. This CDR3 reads CASSPGQVYGYTF. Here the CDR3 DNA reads TGTGCCAGCAGCCCCGGACAGGTCTATGGCTACACCTTC. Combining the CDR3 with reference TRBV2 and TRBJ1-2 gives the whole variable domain EPEVTQTPSHQVTQMGQEVILRCVPISNHLYFYWYRQILGQKVEFLVSFYNNEISEKSEIFDDQFSVERPDGSNFTLKIRSTKLEDSAMYFCASSPGQVYGYTFGSGTRLTVV.

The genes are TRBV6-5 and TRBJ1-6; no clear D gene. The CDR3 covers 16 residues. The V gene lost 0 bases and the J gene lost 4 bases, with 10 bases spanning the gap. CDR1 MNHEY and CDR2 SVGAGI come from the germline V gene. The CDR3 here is CASSYSLTVYNSPLHF. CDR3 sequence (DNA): TGTGCCAGCAGTTACTCGCTTACAGTATATAATTCACCCCTCCACTTT.

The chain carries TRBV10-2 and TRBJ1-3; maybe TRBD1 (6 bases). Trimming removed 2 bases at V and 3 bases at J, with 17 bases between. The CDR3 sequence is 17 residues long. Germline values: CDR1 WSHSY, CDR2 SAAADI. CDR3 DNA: TGCGCCAGCAGTGAGCCCTATACGGCAGGGGATGGAAACACCATATATTTT. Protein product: CASSEPYTAGDGNTIYF.

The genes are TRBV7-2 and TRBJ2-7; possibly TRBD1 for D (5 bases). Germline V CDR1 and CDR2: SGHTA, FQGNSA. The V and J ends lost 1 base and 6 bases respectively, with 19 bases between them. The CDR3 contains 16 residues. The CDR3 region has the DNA TGTGCCAGCAGCTTAGTGAGGCAGGGTACGAAGACCGAGCAGTACTTC. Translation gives CASSLVRQGTKTEQYF.

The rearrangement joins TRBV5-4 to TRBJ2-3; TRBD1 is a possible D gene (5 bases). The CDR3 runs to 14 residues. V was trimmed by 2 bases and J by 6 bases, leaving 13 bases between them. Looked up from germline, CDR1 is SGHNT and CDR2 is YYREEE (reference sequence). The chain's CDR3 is CASSFRAGIDTQYF. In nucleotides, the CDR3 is TGTGCCAGCAGCTTTAGGGCAGGGATTGATACGCAGTATTTT. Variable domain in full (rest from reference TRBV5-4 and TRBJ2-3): ETGVTQSPTHLIKTRGQQVTLRCSSQSGHNTVSWYQQALGQGPQFIFQYYREEENGRGNFPPRFSGLQFPNYSSELNVNALELDDSALYLCASSFRAGIDTQYFGPGTRLTVL.

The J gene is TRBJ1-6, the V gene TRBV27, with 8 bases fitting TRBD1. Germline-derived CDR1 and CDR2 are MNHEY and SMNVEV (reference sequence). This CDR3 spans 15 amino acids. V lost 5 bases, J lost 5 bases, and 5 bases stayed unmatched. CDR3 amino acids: CASSVQGVDNSPLHF. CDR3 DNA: TGTGCCAGCAGTGTACAGGGGGTTGATAATTCACCCCTCCACTTT.

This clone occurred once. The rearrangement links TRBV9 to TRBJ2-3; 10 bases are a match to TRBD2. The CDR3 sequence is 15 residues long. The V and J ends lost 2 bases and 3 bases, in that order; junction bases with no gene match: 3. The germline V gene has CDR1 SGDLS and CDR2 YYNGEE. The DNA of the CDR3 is TGTGCCAGCAGCGTGGGACTAGCGATAACAGATACGCAGTATTTT. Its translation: CASSVGLAITDTQYF. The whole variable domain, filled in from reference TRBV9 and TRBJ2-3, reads DSGVTQTPKHLITATGQRVTLRCSPRSGDLSVYWYQQSLDQGLQFLIQYYNGEERAKGNILERFSAQQFPDLHSELNLSSLELGDSALYFCASSVGLAITDTQYFGPGTRLTVL.

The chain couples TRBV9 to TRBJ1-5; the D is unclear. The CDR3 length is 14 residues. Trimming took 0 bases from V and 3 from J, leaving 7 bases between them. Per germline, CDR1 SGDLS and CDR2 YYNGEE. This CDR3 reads CASSVDGLNQPQHF. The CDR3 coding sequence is TGTGCCAGCAGCGTAGACGGACTCAATCAGCCCCAGCATTTT.

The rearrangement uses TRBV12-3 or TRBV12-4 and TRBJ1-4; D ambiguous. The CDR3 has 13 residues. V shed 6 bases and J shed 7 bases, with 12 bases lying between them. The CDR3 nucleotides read TGTGCCAGCAGCTTTCAAGCGGTTGAAAAACTGTTTTTT. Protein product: CASSFQAVEKLFF.

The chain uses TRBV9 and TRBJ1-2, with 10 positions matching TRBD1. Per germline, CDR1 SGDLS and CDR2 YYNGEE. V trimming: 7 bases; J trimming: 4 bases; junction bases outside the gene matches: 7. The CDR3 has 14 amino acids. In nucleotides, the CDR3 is TGTGCCAGCTCAAAGGGACAGGGGCGCTATGGCTACACCTTC. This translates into CASSKGQGRYGYTF.

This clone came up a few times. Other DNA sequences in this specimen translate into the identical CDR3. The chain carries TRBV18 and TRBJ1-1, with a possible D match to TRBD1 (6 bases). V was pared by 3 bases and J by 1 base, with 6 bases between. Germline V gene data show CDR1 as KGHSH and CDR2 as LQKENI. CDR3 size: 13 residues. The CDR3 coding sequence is TGTGCCAGCTCACCGGGACAGAACACTGAAGCTTTCTTT. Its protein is CASSPGQNTEAFF.

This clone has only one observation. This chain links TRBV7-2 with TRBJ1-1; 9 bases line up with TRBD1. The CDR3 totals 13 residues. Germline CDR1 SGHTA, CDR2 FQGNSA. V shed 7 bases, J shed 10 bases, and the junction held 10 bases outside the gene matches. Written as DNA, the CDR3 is TGTGCCAGCACCATGGACAGGGGAATTCGAGCTTTCTTT. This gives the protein CASTMDRGIRAFF.

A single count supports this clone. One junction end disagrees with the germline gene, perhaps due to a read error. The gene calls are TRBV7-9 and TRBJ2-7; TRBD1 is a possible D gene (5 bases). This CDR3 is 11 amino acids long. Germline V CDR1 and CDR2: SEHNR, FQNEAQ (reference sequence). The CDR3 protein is CLTGLAYEQYF. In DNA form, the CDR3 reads TGCCTCACAGGCTTGGCGTACGAGCAGTACTTC.

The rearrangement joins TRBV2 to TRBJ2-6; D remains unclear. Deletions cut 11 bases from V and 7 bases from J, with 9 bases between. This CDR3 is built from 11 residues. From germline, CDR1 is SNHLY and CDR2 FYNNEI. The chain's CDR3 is CAFGGANVLTF. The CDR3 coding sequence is TGTGCCTTTGGCGGCGCCAACGTCCTGACTTTC.

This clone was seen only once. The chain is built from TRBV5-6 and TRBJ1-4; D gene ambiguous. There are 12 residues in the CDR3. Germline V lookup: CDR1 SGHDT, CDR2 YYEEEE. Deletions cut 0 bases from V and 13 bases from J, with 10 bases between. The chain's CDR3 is CASSLDFSGLFF. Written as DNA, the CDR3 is TGTGCCAGCAGCTTGGATTTCTCAGGACTGTTTTTT. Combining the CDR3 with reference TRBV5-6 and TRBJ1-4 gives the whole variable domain DAGVTQSPTHLIKTRGQQVTLRCSPKSGHDTVSWYQQALGQGPQFIFQYYEEEERQRGNFPDRFSGHQFPNYSSELNVNALLLGDSALYLCASSLDFSGLFFGSGTQLSVL.